This T cell receptor (beta chain) was identified during a study of blood T cell repertoires in COVID-19. Study overall: Nucleic acid was either cDNA or gDNA, and it came from T cells, B-cell-depleted T cells, or PBMCs.

The repertoire was sequenced with immunoSEQ multiplex PCR; TCRdb's copy has only in-frame clones and lacks some. The data contain under 35,000 clones, about 90% of them singletons. Sequencing was carried out using peripheral blood. This sequence originates from a human donor in a cohort sampled during active COVID-19.

CDR3 residues: CASSPTTGPTNEKLFF. CDR3 DNA: TGTGCCAGCAGTCCGACGACAGGCCCAACTAATGAAAAACTGTTTTTT. The chain employs TRBV27 and TRBJ1-4; perhaps TRBD1 as D (6 bases). Germline lookup yields CDR1 MNHEY and CDR2 SMNVEV (reference sequence). This CDR3 contains 16 residues. V shed 5 bases and J shed 0 bases, with 13 bases lying between them.